This T cell receptor beta chain was sequenced in a study of blood T cell repertoires in COVID-19. In the study overall: Whether acute or convalescent, the COVID-19 samples came from the United States, Italy and Spain. T cells, B-cell-depleted T cells, or PBMCs supplied cDNA or gDNA.

CDR3 size: 16 residues. Germline loops: CDR1 MDHEN, CDR2 SYDVKM. The V and J ends lost 4 bases and 5 bases, in that order; junction bases with no gene match: 11. The count of this clone is one. Per the original methods: Estimation of nucleated cell counts was performed using reference gene primer amplification. The assay was immunoSEQ multiplex PCR, and TCRdb's table has in-frame clones only and misses some. V, J and clone size are taken as reported in that table, and D and trimming were inferred from the DNA itself. The sample lists 200,000 to 250,000 clones, about nine tenths occurring once. This receptor was taken from an older woman with acute or convalescent COVID-19. The V gene is TRBV28, the J gene TRBJ2-1; 7 bases align to TRBD2. The sequencing input was peripheral blood. The DNA of the CDR3 is TGTGCCAGCAGTTCCCCGGCCAGCGGGAAGAACAATGAGCAGTTCTTC. This encodes CASSSPASGKNNEQFF.